Presented here are 15 T cell receptor beta chains from one specimen sequenced in a study of T cells in Graves' hyperthyroidism and ophthalmopathy. The CDR3 regions of TCR beta were amplified from RNA transcripts. HTBI primers drove first-round RT-PCR of the TCR CDR3. TCRdb passed the multiplex PCR reads through MiXCR, listing each CDR3 protein once. The table records 500,000 to 800,000 distinct CDR3 sequences, about 45% of them present only once. The sequencing sample was made of peripheral blood or thyroid tissue (not recorded which). The receptors come from an adult man with Graves' disease, either hyperthyroidism or ophthalmopathy (not recorded which).

The chain employs TRBV28 and TRBJ1-1; D is undetermined. The CDR3 contains 11 residues. Between the trimmed V and J ends, which lost 2 bases and 7 bases, there was a span of 5 bases. Germline V lookup: CDR1 MDHEN, CDR2 SYDVKM. DNA of the CDR3: TGTGCCAGCAGTTTACAATTTGAAGCTTTCTTT. Residues: CASSLQFEAFF.

As regards this clonotype: With a much larger clone just one base away, this may be a read error. CDR3 sequence (DNA): TGTGCCACCAGGGGAACAGGGGGCCGGGAGACCCAGTACTTC. Residues: CATRGTGGRETQYF. The chain combines TRBV24-1 with TRBJ2-5; 9 bases are a match to TRBD1. The germline gives CDR1 KGHDR, CDR2 SFDVKD. V shed 7 bases and J 5 bases; nucleotides not matched to a gene: 7. The CDR3 sequence is 14 residues long.

This clonotype was seen at least ten times. At one boundary the junction diverges from the germline segment, which might be a read error. This chain uses TRBV10-3 with TRBJ1-4; 11 nucleotides agree with TRBD1. Per germline, CDR1 ENHRY and CDR2 SYGVKD. The CDR3 runs to 16 residues. The CDR3 DNA follows: TGTGCCAGCAGTGCGGACAGGGGGCACACTAATGAAAAACTGTTTTTT. It specifies CASSADRGHTNEKLFF.

This clonotype was found many times. The V and J genes are TRBV29-1 and TRBJ2-7; D is possibly TRBD1 or TRBD2 (5 bases each). Germline V gene data show CDR1 as SQVTM and CDR2 as ANQGSEA. CDR3 length: 13 amino acids. Trimming cost V 4 bases and J 5 bases, with 15 bases left between them. CDR3 DNA sequence: TGCAGCGTTGTTCTCCCGGGACGCCACGAGCAGTACTTC. It codes for CSVVLPGRHEQYF.

In its sample, this clonotype was seen many times. The chain couples TRBV29-1 to TRBJ2-6; D ambiguous. Trimming shortened V by 0 bases and J by 0 bases, and 9 bases separated the two germline ends. Germline CDR1 is SQVTM and CDR2 is ANQGSEA. The CDR3 has 16 residues. The CDR3 sequence is CSVEEAARSGANVLTF. The CDR3 bases are TGCAGCGTTGAAGAGGCTGCCCGCTCTGGGGCCAACGTCCTGACTTTC.

A word on this clonotype: A clone one base away is much larger, so this may be a read error. The rearrangement uses TRBV9 and TRBJ1-6; D may be TRBD1 (6 bases). Germline V lookup: CDR1 SGDLS, CDR2 YYNGEE. CDR3 size: 16 residues. Between the trimmed V and J ends, which lost 0 bases and 4 bases, there was a span of 11 bases. This CDR3 is CASSVVRDRYNSPLHF. CDR3 coding DNA: TGTGCCAGCAGCGTAGTACGAGACAGGTATAATTCACCCCTCCACTTT.

The gene calls are TRBV20-1 and TRBJ1-6; no definite D call. V dropped 1 base and J dropped 10 bases, with 11 bases sitting between them. There are 13 residues in the CDR3. Per the germline V gene, CDR1 is DFQATT and CDR2 is SNEGSKA (reference sequence). CDR3 coding DNA: TGCAGTGCTAGAGGAGGGCTTGCCTCACCCCTCCACTTT. This sequence encodes CSARGGLASPLHF.

The sample holds many counts of this clonotype. The chain carries TRBV25-1 and TRBJ1-2; 7 bases are a match to TRBD1. This CDR3 has 15 amino acids. V trimming: 1 base; J trimming: 8 bases; junction bases outside the gene matches: 10. Germline-derived CDR1 and CDR2 are MGHDK and SYGVNS. For the CDR3, the DNA is TGTGCCAGCAGTGAATGGTGGGCCAGGGGGTCGGGCTACACCTTC. This sequence encodes CASSEWWARGSGYTF.

This clonotype was counted between two and nine times. This chain uses TRBV20-1 with TRBJ2-5; D is unresolved. Germline CDR1 and CDR2: DFQATT and SNEGSKA (reference sequence). The CDR3 is 13 amino acids. Trimming stripped 3 bases from V and 3 bases from J, with 11 bases between. CDR3 in amino acids: CSASDWGEETQYF. For the CDR3, the DNA is TGCAGTGCTAGTGACTGGGGTGAAGAGACCCAGTACTTC.

This rearrangement joins TRBV20-1 to TRBJ1-1; D unresolved. Germline V gene lookup returns CDR1 DFQATT and CDR2 SNEGSKA (reference sequence). V was trimmed by 6 bases and J by 0 bases, leaving 8 bases between them. The CDR3 has 12 residues. The CDR3 is CSAETLNTEAFF. The CDR3 DNA reads TGCAGTGCAGAGACATTGAACACTGAAGCTTTCTTT.

The J gene is TRBJ1-2, the V gene TRBV5-1, with 7 bases that match TRBD1. Trimming cost V 1 base and J 2 bases; bases outside gene matches: 5. The germline CDR1 and CDR2 sequences are SGHRS and YFSETQ. The CDR3 is 15 residues long. In nucleotides, the CDR3 is TGCGCCAGCAGCTTGAGCCAGGGGGTCAACTATGGCTACACCTTC. Protein product: CASSLSQGVNYGYTF.

Only a few counts were recorded for this clonotype. V gene TRBV7-9 combines with J gene TRBJ2-5, with 11 bases that match TRBD1. Trimming took 5 bases from V and 4 from J; bases not matched to a gene: 12. Germline CDR1 reads SEHNR; CDR2 reads FQNEAQ (reference sequence). CDR3 length: 17 amino acids. The CDR3: CASSPQGGGQGVETQYF. DNA of the CDR3: TGTGCCAGCAGCCCACAAGGCGGGGGACAGGGGGTAGAGACCCAGTACTTC.

This clonotype was counted between two and nine times. J is TRBJ1-2 and V is TRBV7-9; D possibly corresponds to TRBD1 (5 bases). Germline assignment: CDR1 SEHNR and CDR2 FQNEAQ (reference sequence). The CDR3 totals 15 residues. The V end lost 5 bases, the J end lost 4 bases, and 17 bases lay between the germline ends. CDR3 in amino acids: CASSPAGPLAYGYTF. CDR3 nucleotide sequence: TGTGCCAGCAGCCCGGCAGGGCCTCTTGCCTATGGCTACACCTTC.

The V call is TRBV19, the J call TRBJ1-3; no clear D gene. The germline V and J ends were trimmed by 2 bases and 0 bases, with 8 bases remaining between them. Germline CDR1 and CDR2: LNHDA and SQIVND (reference sequence). The CDR3 totals 15 residues. This CDR3 is CASSIRSSSGNTIYF. The CDR3 region has the DNA TGTGCCAGTAGTATAAGGTCGTCCTCTGGAAACACCATATATTTT.

Details on this clonotype: A much larger clone lies a single base off, so this may be a read error. The chain recombines TRBV20-1 with TRBJ2-7; D remains ambiguous. The V gene's germline CDR1 is DFQATT and CDR2 SNEGSKA (reference sequence). The CDR3 length is 15 residues. The DNA of the CDR3 is TGCAGTGCTAGAGATTTGGGCCGCTCCTCCTGCGAGCAGTACTTC. This codes for CSARDLGRSSCEQYF.